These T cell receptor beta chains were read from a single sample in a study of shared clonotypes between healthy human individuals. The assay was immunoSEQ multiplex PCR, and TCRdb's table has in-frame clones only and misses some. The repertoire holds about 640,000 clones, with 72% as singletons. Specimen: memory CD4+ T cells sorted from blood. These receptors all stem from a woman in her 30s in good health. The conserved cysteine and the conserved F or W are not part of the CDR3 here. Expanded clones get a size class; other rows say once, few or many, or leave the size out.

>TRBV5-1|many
ASSLGTSNYGYT
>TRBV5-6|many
ASSNDRGPRDTQY
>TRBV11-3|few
ASSLGNYTYEQY
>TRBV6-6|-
ASPKGLALHDEQF
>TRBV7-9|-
ASSPTGSSYEQY
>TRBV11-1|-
ASSLSLDSSYEQY
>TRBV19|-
ASSMAERRYGYT
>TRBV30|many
AWRPGGTGYYEQY
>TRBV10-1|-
AITGRRNTEAF
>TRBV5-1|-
ASSPQGGTGPNQPQH
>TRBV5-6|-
ASSQTTSSTDTQY
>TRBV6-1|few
ASGGGPWDEKLF
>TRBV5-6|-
ASSFAGGSGGYT
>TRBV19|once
ASSMHLAGNTIY
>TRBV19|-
ASRLARTTDTQY
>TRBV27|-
ASKLGQYSNQPQH
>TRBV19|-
ASSTTSYEQY
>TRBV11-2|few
ASSTVRYYGYT
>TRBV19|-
ASSTPRSGRTDTQY
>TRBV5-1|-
ASSPGTGGLEQY
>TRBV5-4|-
ASSGGLAGLYNEQF
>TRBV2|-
ASSELRGGANVLT
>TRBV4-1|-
ASSQGTSIAYNEQF
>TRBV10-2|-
ASRDLYELAEQF
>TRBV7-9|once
ASSRQSSYEQY
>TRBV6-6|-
ASSRGRLLMNTEAF
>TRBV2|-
ASTRDRGEASNQPQH
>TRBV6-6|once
ASSYSGSSPQH
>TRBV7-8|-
ASSIEGGGASYEQY
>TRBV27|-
ASSLLGGNEQY
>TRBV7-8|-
ASSPRLDRPYEQY
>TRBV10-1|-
ASSGTGDPHKWETQY
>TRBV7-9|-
ASSPRSSGSDEQY
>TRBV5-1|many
ASSKGLAGGITDTQY
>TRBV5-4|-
ASSLMAGRTDTQY
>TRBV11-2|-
ASSSQWGEQY
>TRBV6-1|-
ASSPSTARPQH
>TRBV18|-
ASSPETMETQY
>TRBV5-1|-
ASSPSRGWRTTGELF
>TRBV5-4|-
ASSLIRDSKNTEAF
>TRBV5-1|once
ASSLANSGREETQY